These 2 T cell receptor beta chains were sequenced from one sample in a study of OX40 agonist ivuxolimab in advanced cancers. The method was immunoSEQ multiplex PCR; TCRdb's version includes in-frame clones alone and lacks a portion of them. Of some 62,000 clones listed, more than 65% are singletons. The sample was CD4+ or CD8+ T cells sorted from blood, taken in a trial of the OX40 agonist ivuxolimab. All receptors come from an adult with an advanced solid tumor such as melanoma, head and neck, liver or kidney cancer.

This clone was seen only a few times. The genes are TRBV7-8 and TRBJ2-1, with 9 nucleotides matching TRBD2. Germline lookup yields CDR1 SGHVS and CDR2 FQNEAQ. This CDR3 comprises 19 residues. V gave up 2 bases and J gave up 10 bases; unmatched junction bases: 21. This CDR3 reads CASSLLDFARAGGSVEQFF. DNA of the CDR3: TGTGCCAGCAGCTTATTGGACTTCGCTCGTGCGGGAGGGTCTGTCGAGCAGTTCTTC.

V gene TRBV5-4 combines with J gene TRBJ2-5; weak D call: TRBD2 (6 bases). Looked up from germline, CDR1 is SGHNT and CDR2 is YYREEE (reference sequence). The V end was cut by 4 bases, the J end by 4 bases, with 23 bases between. There are 17 residues in the CDR3. CDR3 protein: CASSPKVGEPGRETQYF. CDR3 DNA: TGTGCCAGCAGCCCGAAGGTAGGGGAGCCCGGGAGAGAGACCCAGTACTTC. The full variable domain, completed using reference TRBV5-4 and TRBJ2-5, is ETGVTQSPTHLIKTRGQQVTLRCSSQSGHNTVSWYQQALGQGPQFIFQYYREEENGRGNFPPRFSGLQFPNYSSELNVNALELDDSALYLCASSPKVGEPGRETQYFGPGTRLLVL.